Listed below are T cell receptor beta chains from one sample, sequenced in a study of T cell responses to AZD1222 COVID-19 vaccine. Using immunoSEQ multiplex PCR, the repertoire was profiled, and TCRdb retains in-frame clones only, with some absent. The sample contains about 73,000 clones, around 81% of which appear only once. Sequencing was performed on peripheral blood, taken 28 days after the second AZD1222 dose. Source of these receptors: an adult who received the AZD1222 COVID-19 vaccine. The CDR3 runs from the conserved cysteine through the conserved F or W. The D gene is left open where the match is weak. For some rows the clone size is stated as once, few or many, or as a class when expanded; others skip it.

>TRBV19|TRBJ1-5|once|TRBD1
TGTGCCAGTAGTCCCGGGACAGGGGGCAATCAGCCCCAGCATTTT
CASSPGTGGNQPQHF
>TRBV19|TRBJ1-1|-|-
TGTGCCAGTAGTCCGAACAGTGGTTTCCATGAAGCTTTCTTT
CASSPNSGFHEAFF
>TRBV7-9|TRBJ1-1|-|TRBD1
TGTGCCAGCAGCTTACCGCGACAGGGGGCGGCTTTCTTT
CASSLPRQGAAFF
>TRBV5-6|TRBJ2-7|-|TRBD1
TGTGCCAGCAGCTTGGGCCGGACTATCAGGGGGCGGGACGAGCAGTACTTC
CASSLGRTIRGRDEQYF
>TRBV29-1|TRBJ2-1|-|-
TGCAGCGTTGAAGTCACCCGCGCTCAGTTCTTC
CSVEVTRAQFF
>TRBV9|TRBJ1-3|-|-
TGTGCCAGCAGCGTATTGGGCTCTGGAAACACCATATATTTT
CASSVLGSGNTIYF
>TRBV27|TRBJ1-1|-|TRBD1
TGTGCCAGCAGTTTATCCCCGACAGGGGGGTGGACTGAAGCTTTCTTT
CASSLSPTGGWTEAFF
>TRBV13|TRBJ1-1|few|-
TGTGCCAGCAGCTTAGAGGGGGGCACTGAAGCTTTCTTT
CASSLEGGTEAFF
>TRBV4-2|TRBJ2-4|-|-
TGTGCCAGCAGCAAAGGGGAAAACATTCAGTACTTC
CASSKGENIQYF
>TRBV5-1|TRBJ2-7|-|-
TGCGCCAGCAGCTTGTCGGGGGTTGGCGAGCAGTACTTC
CASSLSGVGEQYF
>TRBV9|TRBJ2-7|-|-
TGTGCCAGCAGCGTAGGAGGGGGACGGACCTACGAGCAGTACTTC
CASSVGGGRTYEQYF
>TRBV30|TRBJ1-5|-|TRBD1
TGTGCCTGGAGTGTGTTGACAGGGGACCAGCCCCAGCATTTT
CAWSVLTGDQPQHF
>TRBV10-3|TRBJ2-3|-|TRBD2
TGTGCCATCGGGGGGCCTAGCGGGAGATTTCCAGATACGCAGTATTTT
CAIGGPSGRFPDTQYF
>TRBV24-1|TRBJ2-3|-|TRBD1
TGTGCCACCAGTGACCCGGGACAGGGAGGGGGAACAGATACGCAGTATTTT
CATSDPGQGGGTDTQYF
>TRBV4-1|TRBJ2-2|-|TRBD2
TGCGCCAGCAGCCTGAGCGGGAGAAACACCGGGGAGCTGTTTTTT
CASSLSGRNTGELFF
>TRBV28|TRBJ1-2|-|-
TGTGCCAGCAGTACCCCTTGGGGCTACACCTTC
CASSTPWGYTF
>TRBV5-8|TRBJ1-3|few|-
TGTGCCAGCAGCCCTTGGGACTATACAGGGCTTCGGTTCGAAGGAAACACCATATATTTT
CASSPWDYTGLRFEGNTIYF
>TRBV6-6|TRBJ2-1|-|-
TGTGCCAGCAGTCGGACAGGGAGGGTTGAGCAGTTCTTC
CASSRTGRVEQFF
>TRBV28|TRBJ2-5|-|-
TGTGCCAGCACCTCCCTCGTCGGGGAGACCCAGTACTTC
CASTSLVGETQYF
>TRBV11-2|TRBJ2-5|-|TRBD2
TGTGCCAGCAGCCAGGGACTACAAGAGACCCAGTACTTC
CASSQGLQETQYF
>TRBV28|TRBJ2-3|-|-
TGTGCCAGCAGTTTAGAGGGGGTGGGACTTGGGGATACGCAGTATTTT
CASSLEGVGLGDTQYF
>TRBV19|TRBJ1-2|-|TRBD1
TGTGCCACCGTCGGACAGGGTCGGGGTACTTGGGGCTACACCTTC
CATVGQGRGTWGYTF
>TRBV7-8|TRBJ1-4|-|-
TGTGCCAGCAGCAGAAACCCGGTCGTCGTCAATGAAAAACTGTTTTTT
CASSRNPVVVNEKLFF
>TRBV19|TRBJ2-1|-|-
TGTGCCAGTAGTATTCTGAGCGACAATGAGCAGTTCTTC
CASSILSDNEQFF
>TRBV6-2/TRBV6-3|TRBJ2-5|once|-
TGTGCCAGCAGTTTCGTAGGGGCAGATCAAGAGACCCAGTACTTC
CASSFVGADQETQYF
>TRBV7-8|TRBJ2-5|-|TRBD1
TGTGCCAGCAGCTTAAGGGGACAGACCCAAGAGACCCAGTACTTC
CASSLRGQTQETQYF
>TRBV10-1|TRBJ2-2|-|-
TGCGCCAGCAGCTCACGAGGGGGCGGGGAGCTGTTTTTT
CASSSRGGGELFF
>TRBV5-6|TRBJ2-7|few|TRBD1
TGTGCCAGCAGCTACGGACAGGGTAACTACGAGCAGTACTTC
CASSYGQGNYEQYF
>TRBV28|TRBJ1-2|-|TRBD1
TGTGCCAGCAGAGAAGGGACAGCGAGGTATGGCTACACCTTC
CASREGTARYGYTF
>TRBV5-4|TRBJ2-1|-|-
TGTGCCAGCAGCTTGGCCGCCGACTCCTACAATGAGCAGTTCTTC
CASSLAADSYNEQFF
>TRBV12-3/TRBV12-4|TRBJ2-7|-|-
TGTGCCAGCAGTTGGGGGGCTTACGAGCAGTACTTC
CASSWGAYEQYF
>TRBV21-1|TRBJ2-1|-|-
TGTGCCAGCAGCAAATATAATAGGGCAGGGGGCAATGAGCAGTTCTTC
CASSKYNRAGGNEQFF
>TRBV25-1|TRBJ2-1|-|TRBD2
TGTGCCAGCAGTGCTGCGGGGGGGGACGAGCAGTTCTTC
CASSAAGGDEQFF
>TRBV30|TRBJ1-2|-|-
TGTGCCTGGATGACTTACCGCTATGGCTACACCTTC
CAWMTYRYGYTF
>TRBV28|TRBJ1-1|-|TRBD1
TGTGCCAGCAGGCCGGGGACAGGGGACACTGAAGCTTTCTTT
CASRPGTGDTEAFF
>TRBV5-5|TRBJ1-1|-|-
TGTGCCAGCAGCTCCGGGGTGAAAACTGAAGCTTTCTTT
CASSSGVKTEAFF
>TRBV19|TRBJ2-7|few|TRBD2
TGTGCCAGTAGTTACAGCGGGATCCTCTCCTACGAGCAGTACTTC
CASSYSGILSYEQYF
>TRBV19|TRBJ1-1|-|-
TGTGCCAGTAGTATACTGGGCAGGGAGGACACTGAAGCTTTCTTT
CASSILGREDTEAFF
>TRBV11-2|TRBJ1-2|-|TRBD1
TGTGCCAGCAGCTCCTGGGGACAGGGGGCCGGTGGCTACACCTTC
CASSSWGQGAGGYTF
>TRBV27|TRBJ1-5|once|-
TGTGCCAGCAGTTTTTACCAAACGGGGCCCCAGCATTTT
CASSFYQTGPQHF
>TRBV27|TRBJ2-1|-|TRBD2
TGTGCCAGCAGCCCGTCCCTAGCGGGGTTCTACAATGAGCAGTTCTTC
CASSPSLAGFYNEQFF
>TRBV2|TRBJ2-5|-|TRBD1
TGTGCCAGCAGTATCCGGGACAGGGAGTCCGCCCTGTACTTC
CASSIRDRESALYF
>TRBV28|TRBJ2-7|-|-
TGTGCCAGCAGTATACGGGGGTACGAGCAGTACTTC
CASSIRGYEQYF
>TRBV7-7|TRBJ2-3|-|TRBD2
TGTGCTAGCAGCCCAAGCGGGAGAGTCACAGATACGCAGTATTTT
CASSPSGRVTDTQYF
>TRBV3-1/TRBV3-2|TRBJ2-1|-|TRBD2
TGTGCCAGCAGCCTCTCTAGCGGGGGGTCCTACAATGAGCAGTTCTTC
CASSLSSGGSYNEQFF
>TRBV6-1|TRBJ1-1|-|-
TGTGCCAGCAGTGAGGGGACAACTGAAGCTTTCTTT
CASSEGTTEAFF
>TRBV6-2/TRBV6-3|TRBJ2-7|-|-
TGTGCCAGCAGTTACTATGGCGGGCAGGGACTGGACGAGCAGTACTTC
CASSYYGGQGLDEQYF
>TRBV5-1|TRBJ2-5|-|-
TGCGCCAGCAGCTTGGAAGAGACCCAGTACTTC
CASSLEETQYF
>TRBV7-9|TRBJ2-1|medium-sized|-
TGTGCCAGCAGCAATCAGGGATTTGAGCAGTTCTTC
CASSNQGFEQFF
>TRBV19|TRBJ1-2|-|-
TGTGCCAGTAGTCCGATGAACTATGGCTACACCTTC
CASSPMNYGYTF